This TCR beta chain derives from a study of CD8 T cells in Susac syndrome. The RNA, about 0.45 to 1 ug, was put through reverse transcription using random hexamers. The TCR beta CDR3 was amplified by immunoSEQ multiplex PCR across 54 Vbeta, 13 Jbeta. In TCRdb, the immunoSEQ multiplex PCR reads were re-called with MiXCR into one record per CDR3 protein. The top ten clones hold roughly 0.13% of a sample with 150,000 to 200,000 distinct CDR3 sequences, roughly 93% of them seen once. This clonotype was counted only a few times. This CDR3 contains 15 residues. Trimming cost V 1 base and J 2 bases; bases outside gene matches: 0. Germline assignment: CDR1 SGHTA and CDR2 FQGTGA. TCR beta from blood CD8+ and CD4+ T cells was sequenced.

The specimen was CD4+ T cells from PBMCs. This chain uses TRBV7-3 with TRBJ2-1, with 9 bases that match TRBD2. The receptor's source is a human donor in good health. This CDR3 is CASSLSGGAYNEQFF. CDR3 in DNA: TGTGCCAGCAGCTTAAGCGGGGGGGCCTACAATGAGCAGTTCTTC.